This T cell receptor (beta chain) comes out of a study of blood T cell repertoires in COVID-19. Study summary: The origin of the acute and convalescent COVID-19 samples was the United States, Italy and Spain. Sources were T cells, B-cell-depleted T cells, or PBMCs; the material itself was cDNA or gDNA.

This clone turned up a few times. Per the original methods: Amplification of reference gene primers provided the estimated nucleated cell counts. TCRdb's copy holds only in-frame clones and misses some; the assay was immunoSEQ multiplex PCR. D and trimming were read from the DNA, whereas the V and J calls and clone size are those reported in that table. The profile shows roughly 38,000 clones, roughly 84% of them singletons. Trimming took 0 bases from V and 7 from J, leaving 6 bases between them. Germline-derived CDR1 and CDR2 are LGHNA and YNFKEQ. The CDR3 extends over 13 amino acids. The V gene is TRBV4-2, the J gene TRBJ1-4; no definite D call. Source material: peripheral blood. The clonotype comes from a man between 70 and 80 years old with acute or convalescent COVID-19. The CDR3 DNA reads TGTGCCAGCAGCCAAGAGTTCGGTGAAAAACTGTTTTTT. This codes for CASSQEFGEKLFF.